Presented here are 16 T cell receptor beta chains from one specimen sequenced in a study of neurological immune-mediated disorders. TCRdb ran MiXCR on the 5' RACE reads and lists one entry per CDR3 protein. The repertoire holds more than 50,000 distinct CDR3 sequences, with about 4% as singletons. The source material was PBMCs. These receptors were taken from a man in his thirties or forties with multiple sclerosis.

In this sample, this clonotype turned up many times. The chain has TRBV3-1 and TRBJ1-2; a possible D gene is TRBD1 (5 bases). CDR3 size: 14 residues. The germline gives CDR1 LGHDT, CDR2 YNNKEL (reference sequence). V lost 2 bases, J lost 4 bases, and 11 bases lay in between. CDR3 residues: CASSQRGTAYGYTF. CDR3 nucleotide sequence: TGTGCCAGCAGCCAACGAGGGACGGCCTATGGCTACACCTTC.

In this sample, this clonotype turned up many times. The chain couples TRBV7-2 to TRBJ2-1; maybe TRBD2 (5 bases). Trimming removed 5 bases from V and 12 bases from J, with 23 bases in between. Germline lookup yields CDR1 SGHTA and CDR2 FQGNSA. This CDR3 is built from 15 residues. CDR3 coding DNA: TGTGCCAGCAGCCCCTTCCTGAAACTAGAGCGTTGGCAGTTCTTC. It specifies CASSPFLKLERWQFF.

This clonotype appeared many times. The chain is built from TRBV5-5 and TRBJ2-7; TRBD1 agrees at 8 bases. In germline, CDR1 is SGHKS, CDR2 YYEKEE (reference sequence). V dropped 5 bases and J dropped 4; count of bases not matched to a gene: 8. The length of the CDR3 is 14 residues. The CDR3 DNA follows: TGTGCCAGCAGGATTGACAGGGGATCATACGAGCAGTACTTC. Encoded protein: CASRIDRGSYEQYF.

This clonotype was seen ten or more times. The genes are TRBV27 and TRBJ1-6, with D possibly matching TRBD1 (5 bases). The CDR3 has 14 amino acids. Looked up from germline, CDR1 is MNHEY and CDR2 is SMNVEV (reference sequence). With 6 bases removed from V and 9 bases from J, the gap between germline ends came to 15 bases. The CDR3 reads CASSLGGLGSPLHF. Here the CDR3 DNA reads TGTGCCAGCAGCCTTGGGGGATTGGGTTCACCCCTCCACTTT.

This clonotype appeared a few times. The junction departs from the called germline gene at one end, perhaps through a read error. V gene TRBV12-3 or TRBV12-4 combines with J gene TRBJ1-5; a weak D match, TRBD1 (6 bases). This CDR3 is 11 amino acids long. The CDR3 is CASSYREPQNF. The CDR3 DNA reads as TGTGCCAGCAGTTACAGGGAGCCCCAGAATTTT.

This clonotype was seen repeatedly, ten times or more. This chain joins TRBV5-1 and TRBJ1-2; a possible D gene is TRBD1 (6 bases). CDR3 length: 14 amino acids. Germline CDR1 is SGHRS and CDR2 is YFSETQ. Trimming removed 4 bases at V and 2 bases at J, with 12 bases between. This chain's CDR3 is CASSQSGANYGYTF. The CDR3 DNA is TGCGCCAGCAGCCAGTCAGGGGCCAACTATGGCTACACCTTC.

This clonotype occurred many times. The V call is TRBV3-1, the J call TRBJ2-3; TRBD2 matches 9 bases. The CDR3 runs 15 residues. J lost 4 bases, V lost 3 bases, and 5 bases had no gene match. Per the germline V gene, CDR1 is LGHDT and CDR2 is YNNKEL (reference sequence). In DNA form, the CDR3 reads TGTGCCAGCAGCCACCTTAGCGGGGGCGCAGATACGCAGTATTTT. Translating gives CASSHLSGGADTQYF.

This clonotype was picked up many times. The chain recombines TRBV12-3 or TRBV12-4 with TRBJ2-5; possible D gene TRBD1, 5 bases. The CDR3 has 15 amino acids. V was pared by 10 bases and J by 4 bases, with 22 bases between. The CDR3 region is CATKMGSRAGETQYF. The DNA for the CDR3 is TGTGCCACCAAAATGGGATCCAGGGCAGGAGAGACCCAGTACTTC.

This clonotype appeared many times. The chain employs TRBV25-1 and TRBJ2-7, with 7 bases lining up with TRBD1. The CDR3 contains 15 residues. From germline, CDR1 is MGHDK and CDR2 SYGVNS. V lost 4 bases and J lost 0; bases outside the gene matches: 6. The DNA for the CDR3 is TGTGCCAGCAGTGGCCGACAGGGTTACTCCTACGAGCAGTACTTC. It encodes CASSGRQGYSYEQYF.

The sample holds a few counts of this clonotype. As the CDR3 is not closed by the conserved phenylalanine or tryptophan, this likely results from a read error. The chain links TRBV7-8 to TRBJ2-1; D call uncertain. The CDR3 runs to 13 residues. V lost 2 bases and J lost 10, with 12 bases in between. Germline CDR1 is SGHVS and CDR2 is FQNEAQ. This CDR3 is CASSLRTSWEQFN. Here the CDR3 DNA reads TGTGCCAGCAGCTTACGCACCTCCTGGGAGCAGTTCAAC.

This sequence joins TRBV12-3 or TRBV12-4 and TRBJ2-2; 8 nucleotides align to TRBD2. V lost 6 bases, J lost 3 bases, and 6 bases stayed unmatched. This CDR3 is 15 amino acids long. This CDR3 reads CASSGGAWDTGELFF. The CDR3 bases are TGTGCCAGCAGCGGGGGGGCTTGGGACACCGGGGAGCTGTTTTTT.

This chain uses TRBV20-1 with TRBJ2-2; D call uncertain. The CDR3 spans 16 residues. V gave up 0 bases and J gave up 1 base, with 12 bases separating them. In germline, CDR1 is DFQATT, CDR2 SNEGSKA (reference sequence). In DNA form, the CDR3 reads TGCAGTGCTAGAGATAGAAGGGTTGAGAACACCGGGGAGCTGTTTTTT. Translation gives CSARDRRVENTGELFF.

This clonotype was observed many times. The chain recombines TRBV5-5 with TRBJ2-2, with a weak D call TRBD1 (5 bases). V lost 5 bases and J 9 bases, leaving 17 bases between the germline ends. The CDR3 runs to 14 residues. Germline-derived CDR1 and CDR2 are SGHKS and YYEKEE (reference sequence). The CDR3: CASRAGPQGWELFF. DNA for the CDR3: TGTGCCAGCAGAGCCGGGCCCCAGGGATGGGAGCTGTTTTTT.

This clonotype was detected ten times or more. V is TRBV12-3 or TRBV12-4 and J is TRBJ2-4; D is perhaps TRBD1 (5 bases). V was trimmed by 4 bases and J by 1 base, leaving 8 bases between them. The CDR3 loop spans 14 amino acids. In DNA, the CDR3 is TGTGCCAGCAGTTGGTCAGGGGCCAAAAACATTCAGTACTTC. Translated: CASSWSGAKNIQYF.

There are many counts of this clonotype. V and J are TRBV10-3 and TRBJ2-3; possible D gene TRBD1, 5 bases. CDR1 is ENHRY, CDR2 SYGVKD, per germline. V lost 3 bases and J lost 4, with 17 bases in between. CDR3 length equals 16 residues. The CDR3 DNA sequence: TGTGCCATCAGTGAACCACCACAGGAGAGCGCAGATACGCAGTATTTT. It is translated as CAISEPPQESADTQYF.

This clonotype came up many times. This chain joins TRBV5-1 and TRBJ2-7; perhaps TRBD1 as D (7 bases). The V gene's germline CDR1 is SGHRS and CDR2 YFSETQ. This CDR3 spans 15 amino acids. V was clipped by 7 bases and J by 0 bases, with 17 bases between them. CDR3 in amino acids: CASSPRQGLSYEQYF. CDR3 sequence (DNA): TGCGCCAGCTCTCCTAGACAGGGACTCTCCTACGAGCAGTACTTC.